This TCR beta chain was identified during a study of T cells in Graves' hyperthyroidism and ophthalmopathy. Study context: Initial diagnosis, before any treatment, was when peripheral blood was collected.

This clonotype was seen at least ten times. Its cognate antigen is unknown. Authors of the study amplified TCR beta CDR3 regions from RNA transcripts. The HTBI primer set drove a first-round RT-PCR of the TCR CDR3. TCRdb passed the multiplex PCR reads through MiXCR, listing each CDR3 protein once. The table includes 340,000 or so distinct CDR3 sequences, over 15% detected once. The V end lost 3 bases, the J end lost 7 bases, and 18 bases lay between the germline ends. The CDR3 has 15 amino acids. Study-level results: Researchers report that a 13 V-J model separated ophthalmopathy from stable hyperthyroidism.

Stable disease denoted Graves' hyperthyroidism without ophthalmopathy progression within 18 months. Uncontrolled infection, other autoimmune disease, pregnancy or lactation disqualified patients from enrolment. Input material: blood. The V gene is TRBV12-3 or TRBV12-4, the J gene TRBJ1-2; maybe TRBD1 (6 bases). This TCR was sampled from a man aged 25 to 45 with Graves' hyperthyroidism. The CDR3 reads CASSFPRGGRGGYTF. The CDR3 nucleotides are TGTGCCAGCAGTTTTCCCCGGGGGGGGCGAGGTGGCTACACCTTC.